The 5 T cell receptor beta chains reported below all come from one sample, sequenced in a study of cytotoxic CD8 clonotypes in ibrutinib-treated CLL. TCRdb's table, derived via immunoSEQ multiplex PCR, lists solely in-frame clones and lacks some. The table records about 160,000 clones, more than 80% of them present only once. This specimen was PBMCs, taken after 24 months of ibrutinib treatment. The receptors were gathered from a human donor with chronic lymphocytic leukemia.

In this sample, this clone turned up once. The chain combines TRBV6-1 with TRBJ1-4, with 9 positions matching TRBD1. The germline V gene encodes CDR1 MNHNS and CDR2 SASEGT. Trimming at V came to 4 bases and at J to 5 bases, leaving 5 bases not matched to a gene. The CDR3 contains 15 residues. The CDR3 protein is CASSGFGTGNEKLFF. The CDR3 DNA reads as TGTGCCAGCAGTGGGTTCGGGACAGGGAATGAAAAACTGTTTTTT.

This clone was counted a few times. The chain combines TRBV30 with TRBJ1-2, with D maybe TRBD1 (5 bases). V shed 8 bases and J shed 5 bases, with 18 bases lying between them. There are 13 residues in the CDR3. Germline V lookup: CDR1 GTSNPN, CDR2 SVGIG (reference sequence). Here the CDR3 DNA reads TGTGCCCGGGAAGAGAGACAGCTGTATGGCTACACCTTC. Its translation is CAREERQLYGYTF.

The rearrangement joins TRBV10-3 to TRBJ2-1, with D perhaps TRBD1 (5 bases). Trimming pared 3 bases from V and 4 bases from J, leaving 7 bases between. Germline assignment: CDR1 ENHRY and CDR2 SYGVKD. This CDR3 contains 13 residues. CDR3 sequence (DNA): TGTGCCATCAGTGATAGACAGTACAATGAGCAGTTCTTC. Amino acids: CAISDRQYNEQFF.

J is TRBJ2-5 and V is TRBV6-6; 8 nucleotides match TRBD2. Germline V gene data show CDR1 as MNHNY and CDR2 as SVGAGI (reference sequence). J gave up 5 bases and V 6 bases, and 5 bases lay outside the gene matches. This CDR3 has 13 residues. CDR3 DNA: TGTGCCAGCAGAGAATCGGGGGGGGAGACCCAGTACTTC. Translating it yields CASRESGGETQYF.

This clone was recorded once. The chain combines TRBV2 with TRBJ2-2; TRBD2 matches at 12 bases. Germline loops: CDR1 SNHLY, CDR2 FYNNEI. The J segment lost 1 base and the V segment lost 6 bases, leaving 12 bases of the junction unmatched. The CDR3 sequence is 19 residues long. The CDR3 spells CASRRLAGDAFVNTGELFF. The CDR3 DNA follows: TGTGCCAGCAGGAGACTAGCGGGGGACGCCTTCGTGAACACCGGGGAGCTGTTTTTT.